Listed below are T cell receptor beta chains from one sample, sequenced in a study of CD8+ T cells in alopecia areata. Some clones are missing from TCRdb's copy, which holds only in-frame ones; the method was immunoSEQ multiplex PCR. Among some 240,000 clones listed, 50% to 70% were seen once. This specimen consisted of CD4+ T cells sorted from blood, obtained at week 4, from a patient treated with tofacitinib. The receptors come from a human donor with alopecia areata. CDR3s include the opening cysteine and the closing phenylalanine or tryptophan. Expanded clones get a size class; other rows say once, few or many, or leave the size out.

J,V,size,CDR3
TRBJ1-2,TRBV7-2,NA,CASSLALRAGYTF
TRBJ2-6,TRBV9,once,CASSVGTRQGSGANVLTF
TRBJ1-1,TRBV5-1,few,CASSLAKNTEAFF
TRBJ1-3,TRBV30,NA,CAWRRDRGRMVFSGNTIYF
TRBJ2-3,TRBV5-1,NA,CASSLEKRVTDTQYF
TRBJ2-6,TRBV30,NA,CAWLGTGPRSGANVLTF
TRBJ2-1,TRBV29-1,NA,CIAKERGGDNEQFF
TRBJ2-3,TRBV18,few,CASSPGQGAGDTQYF
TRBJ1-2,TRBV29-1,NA,CSVEGGDSGYTF
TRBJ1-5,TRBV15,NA,CATSRYPATGVQPQHF
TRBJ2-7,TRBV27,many,CASSRAGTSYEQYF
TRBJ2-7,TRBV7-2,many,CASSLYPRETYEQYF
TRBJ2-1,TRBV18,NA,CASSPGGKPYNEQFF
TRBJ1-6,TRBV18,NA,CASSPGGSRNSPLHF
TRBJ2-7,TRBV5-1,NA,CASSSEVGFYEQYF
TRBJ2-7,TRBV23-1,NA,CASSQPPEAHRSSYEQYF
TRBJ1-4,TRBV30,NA,CAWSPKNPGQEKLFF
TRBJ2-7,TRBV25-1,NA,CASSEGGQPYEQYF
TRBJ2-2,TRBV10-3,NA,CAISKTSGEDTGELFF
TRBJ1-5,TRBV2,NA,CASSEGQNQPQHF
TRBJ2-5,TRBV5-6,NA,CASSPGAQAVETQYF
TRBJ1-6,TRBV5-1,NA,CASRTGKETSPLHF
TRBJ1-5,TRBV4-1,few,CASSQPDREGQPQHF
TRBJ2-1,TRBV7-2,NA,CASTSGVGKSYNEQFF
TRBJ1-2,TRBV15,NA,CATSREGTSYYGYTF
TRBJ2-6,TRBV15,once,CATSRARDRGRLFSGANVLTF
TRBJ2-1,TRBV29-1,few,CSVGASGGRSSYNEQFF
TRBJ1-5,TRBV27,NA,CASKTGADQPQHF
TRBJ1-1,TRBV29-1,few,CSARSRTAAEAFF
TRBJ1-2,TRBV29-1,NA,CSTSADYGYTF
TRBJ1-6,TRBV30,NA,CAWSLDRESPLHF
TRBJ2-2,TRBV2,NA,CATGGQSNTGELFF
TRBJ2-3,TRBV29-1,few,CSVSTDRGADTQYF
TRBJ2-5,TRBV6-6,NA,CASSYRDQETQYF
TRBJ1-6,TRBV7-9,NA,CASSRGQENSPLHF
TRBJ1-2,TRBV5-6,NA,CASSLTGGEVGGYTF
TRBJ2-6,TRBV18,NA,CASSPGAGANVLTF
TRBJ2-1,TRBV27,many,CASSLDKDRTYNEQFF
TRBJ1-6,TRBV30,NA,CAWSVRRQQNSPLHF
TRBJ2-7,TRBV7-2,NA,CASSEGGYEQYF
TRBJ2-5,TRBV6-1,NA,CASSPQRTWGETQYF
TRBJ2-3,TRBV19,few,CASRSGGANTDTQYF
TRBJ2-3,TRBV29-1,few,CSVGVSGGTRTDTQYF
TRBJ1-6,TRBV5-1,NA,CASSTGQGSGSPLHF
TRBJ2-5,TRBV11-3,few,CASSILGQETQYF
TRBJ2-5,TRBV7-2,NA,CASSPTGRSQYF
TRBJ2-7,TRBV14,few,CASSQNGYEQYF
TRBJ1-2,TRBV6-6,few,CASSQDRHSGYTF
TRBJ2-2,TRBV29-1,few,CSAKASGTDTGELFF
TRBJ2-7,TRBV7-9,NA,CASSSPPGYEQYF
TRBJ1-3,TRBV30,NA,CAWSVTGNTIYF
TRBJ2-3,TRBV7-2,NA,CASSPGLAGPTDTQYF
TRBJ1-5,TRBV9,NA,CASSVGPGTGPNQPQHF
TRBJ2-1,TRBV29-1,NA,CSVVMPATYNEQFF
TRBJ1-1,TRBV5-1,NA,CASSFGGFDTEAFF
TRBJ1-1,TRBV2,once,CARAKGGAGEAFF
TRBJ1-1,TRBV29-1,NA,CSVGGRTNTEAFF
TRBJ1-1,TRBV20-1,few,CSASLDGEAFF